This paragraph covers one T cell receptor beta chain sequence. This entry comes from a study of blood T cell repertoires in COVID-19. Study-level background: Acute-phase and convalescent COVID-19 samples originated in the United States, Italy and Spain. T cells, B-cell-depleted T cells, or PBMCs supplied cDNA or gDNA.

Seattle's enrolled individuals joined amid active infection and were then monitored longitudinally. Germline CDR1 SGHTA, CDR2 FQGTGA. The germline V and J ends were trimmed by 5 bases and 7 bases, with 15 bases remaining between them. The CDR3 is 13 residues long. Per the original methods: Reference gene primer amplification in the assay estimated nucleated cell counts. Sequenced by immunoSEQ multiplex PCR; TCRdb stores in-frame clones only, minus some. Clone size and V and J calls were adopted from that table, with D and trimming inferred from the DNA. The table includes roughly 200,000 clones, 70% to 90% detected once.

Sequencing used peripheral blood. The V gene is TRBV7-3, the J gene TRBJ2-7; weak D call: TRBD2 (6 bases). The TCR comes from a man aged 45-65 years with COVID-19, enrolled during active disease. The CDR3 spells CASSQQAAGEQYF. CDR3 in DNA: TGTGCCAGCAGCCAGCAGGCGGCGGGAGAGCAGTACTTC.